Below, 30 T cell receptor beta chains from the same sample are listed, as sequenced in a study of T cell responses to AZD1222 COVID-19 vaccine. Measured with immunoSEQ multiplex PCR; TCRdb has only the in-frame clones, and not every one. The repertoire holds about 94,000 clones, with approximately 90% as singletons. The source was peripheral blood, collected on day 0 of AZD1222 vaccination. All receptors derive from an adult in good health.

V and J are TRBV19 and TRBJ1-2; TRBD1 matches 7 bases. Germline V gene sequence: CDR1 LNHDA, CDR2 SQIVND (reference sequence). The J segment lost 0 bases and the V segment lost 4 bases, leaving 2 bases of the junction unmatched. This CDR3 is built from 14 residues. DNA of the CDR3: TGTGCCAGTAGTACGACAGGGACTAACTATGGCTACACCTTC. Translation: CASSTTGTNYGYTF. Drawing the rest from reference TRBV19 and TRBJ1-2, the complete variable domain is DGGITQSPKYLFRKEGQNVTLSCEQNLNHDAMYWYRQDPGQGLRLIYYSQIVNDFQKGDIAEGYSVSREKKESFPLTVTSAQKNPTAFYLCASSTTGTNYGYTFGSGTRLTVV.

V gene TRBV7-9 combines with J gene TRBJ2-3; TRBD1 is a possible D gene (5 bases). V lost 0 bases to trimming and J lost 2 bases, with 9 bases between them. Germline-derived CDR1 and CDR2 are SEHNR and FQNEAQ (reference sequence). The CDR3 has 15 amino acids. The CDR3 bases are TGTGCCAGCAGCTTAGCGCAGGACACCACAGATACGCAGTATTTT. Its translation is CASSLAQDTTDTQYF.

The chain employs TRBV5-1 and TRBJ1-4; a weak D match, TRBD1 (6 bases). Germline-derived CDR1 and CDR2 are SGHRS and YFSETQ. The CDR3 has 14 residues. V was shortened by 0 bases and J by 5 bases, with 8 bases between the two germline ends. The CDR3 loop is CASSLETGNEKLFF. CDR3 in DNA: TGCGCCAGCAGCTTGGAAACAGGGAATGAAAAACTGTTTTTT. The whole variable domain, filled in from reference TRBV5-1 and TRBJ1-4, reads KAGVTQTPRYLIKTRGQQVTLSCSPISGHRSVSWYQQTPGQGLQFLFEYFSETQRNKGNFPGRFSGRQFSNSRSEMNVSTLELGDSALYLCASSLETGNEKLFFGSGTQLSVL.

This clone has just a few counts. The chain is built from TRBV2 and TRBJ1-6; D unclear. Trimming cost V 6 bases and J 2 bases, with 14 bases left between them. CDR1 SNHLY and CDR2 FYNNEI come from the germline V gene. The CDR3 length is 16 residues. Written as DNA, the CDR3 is TGTGCCAGCAGGTTGGCGGTCGCTCCCTATAATTCACCCCTCCACTTT. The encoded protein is CASRLAVAPYNSPLHF.

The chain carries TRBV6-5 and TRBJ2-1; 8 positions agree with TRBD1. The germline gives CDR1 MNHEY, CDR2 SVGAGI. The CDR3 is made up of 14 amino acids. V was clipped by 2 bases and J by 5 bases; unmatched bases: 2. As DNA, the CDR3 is TGTGCCAGCAGTTACCGGGGACAGGACAATGAGCAGTTCTTC. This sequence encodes CASSYRGQDNEQFF.

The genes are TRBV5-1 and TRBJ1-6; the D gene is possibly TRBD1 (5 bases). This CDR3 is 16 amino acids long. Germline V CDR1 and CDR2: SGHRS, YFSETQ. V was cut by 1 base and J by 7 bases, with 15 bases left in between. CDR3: CASSLTVRAVNSPLHF. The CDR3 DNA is TGCGCCAGCAGCTTGACTGTCAGGGCAGTCAATTCACCCCTCCACTTT.

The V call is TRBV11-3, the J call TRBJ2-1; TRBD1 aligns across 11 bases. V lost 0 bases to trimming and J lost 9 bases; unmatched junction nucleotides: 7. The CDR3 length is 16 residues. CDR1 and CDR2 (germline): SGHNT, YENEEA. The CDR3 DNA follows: TGTGCCAGCAGCTTAGATCGGACAGGGGGCTCAGGTGAGCAGTTCTTC. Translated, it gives CASSLDRTGGSGEQFF.

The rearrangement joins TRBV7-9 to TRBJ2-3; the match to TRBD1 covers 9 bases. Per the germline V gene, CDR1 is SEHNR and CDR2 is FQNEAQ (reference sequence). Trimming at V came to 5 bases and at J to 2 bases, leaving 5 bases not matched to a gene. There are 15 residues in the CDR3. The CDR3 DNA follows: TGTGCCAGCAGCCTTTGGGACAGGGCCACAGATACGCAGTATTTT. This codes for CASSLWDRATDTQYF.

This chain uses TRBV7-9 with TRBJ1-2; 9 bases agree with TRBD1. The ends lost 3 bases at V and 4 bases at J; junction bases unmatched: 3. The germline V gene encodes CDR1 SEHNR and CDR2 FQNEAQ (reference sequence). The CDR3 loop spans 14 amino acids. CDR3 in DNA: TGTGCCAGCAGCTTTGGGGGACAGGGCTATGGCTACACCTTC. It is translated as CASSFGGQGYGYTF.

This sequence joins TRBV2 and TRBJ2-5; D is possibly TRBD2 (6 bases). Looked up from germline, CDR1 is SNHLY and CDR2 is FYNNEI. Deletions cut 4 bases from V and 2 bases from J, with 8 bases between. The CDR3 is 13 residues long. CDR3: CASSGGLQETQYF. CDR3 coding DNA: TGTGCCAGCAGTGGGGGACTTCAAGAGACCCAGTACTTC.

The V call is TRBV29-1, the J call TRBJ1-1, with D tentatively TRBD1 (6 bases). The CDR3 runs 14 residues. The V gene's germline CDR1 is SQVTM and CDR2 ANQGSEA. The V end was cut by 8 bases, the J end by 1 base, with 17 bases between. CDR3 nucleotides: TGCAGCATAATCCAGGGGATAGGGAACACTGAAGCTTTCTTT. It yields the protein CSIIQGIGNTEAFF.

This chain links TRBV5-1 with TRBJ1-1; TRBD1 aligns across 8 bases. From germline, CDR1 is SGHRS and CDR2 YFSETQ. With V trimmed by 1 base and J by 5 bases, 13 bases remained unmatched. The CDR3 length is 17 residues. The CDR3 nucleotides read TGCGCCAGCAGCTTGAGGACAGGGAGGGTGGGGGGAACTGAAGCTTTCTTT. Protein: CASSLRTGRVGGTEAFF.

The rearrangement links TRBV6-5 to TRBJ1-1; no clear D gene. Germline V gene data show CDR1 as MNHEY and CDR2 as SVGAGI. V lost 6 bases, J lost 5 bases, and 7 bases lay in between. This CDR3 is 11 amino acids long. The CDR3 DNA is TGTGCCAGCAGCTCAGAGACTGAAGCTTTCTTT. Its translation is CASSSETEAFF.

CDR3: CASSQGLTRLASDTQYF. DNA for the CDR3: TGCGCCAGCAGCCAAGGATTAACGAGACTAGCATCAGATACGCAGTATTTT. This sequence joins TRBV4-1 and TRBJ2-3; TRBD2 matches 7 bases. The CDR3 is made up of 17 amino acids. V lost 1 base, J lost 4 bases, and 11 bases stayed unmatched. Germline V gene sequence: CDR1 MGHRA, CDR2 YSYEKL.

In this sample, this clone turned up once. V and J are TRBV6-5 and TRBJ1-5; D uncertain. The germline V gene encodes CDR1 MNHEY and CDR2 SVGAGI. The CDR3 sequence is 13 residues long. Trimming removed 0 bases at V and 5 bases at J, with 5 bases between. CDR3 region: CASSYSGHQPQHF. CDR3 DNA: TGTGCCAGCAGTTACTCTGGCCATCAGCCCCAGCATTTT.

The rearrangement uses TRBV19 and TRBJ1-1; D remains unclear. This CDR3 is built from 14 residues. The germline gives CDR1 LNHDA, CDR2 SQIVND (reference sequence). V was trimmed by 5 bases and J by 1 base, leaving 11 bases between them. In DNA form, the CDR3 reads TGTGCCAGTAGTGAGGGTGTTGGGAACACTGAAGCTTTCTTT. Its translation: CASSEGVGNTEAFF.

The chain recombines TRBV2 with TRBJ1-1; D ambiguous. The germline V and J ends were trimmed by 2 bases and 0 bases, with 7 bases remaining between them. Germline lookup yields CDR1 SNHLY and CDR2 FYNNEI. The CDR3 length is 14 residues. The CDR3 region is CASSEQGLNTEAFF. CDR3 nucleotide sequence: TGTGCCAGCAGTGAACAAGGGCTGAACACTGAAGCTTTCTTT. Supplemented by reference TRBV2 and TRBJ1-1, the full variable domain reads EPEVTQTPSHQVTQMGQEVILRCVPISNHLYFYWYRQILGQKVEFLVSFYNNEISEKSEIFDDQFSVERPDGSNFTLKIRSTKLEDSAMYFCASSEQGLNTEAFFGQGTRLTVV.

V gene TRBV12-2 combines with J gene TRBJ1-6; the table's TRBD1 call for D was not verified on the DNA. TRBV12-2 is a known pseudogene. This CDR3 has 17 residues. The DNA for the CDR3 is TGTGCAAGTCGCTCCAGGGGATTAAGCTCCTATAATTCACCCCTCCACTTT. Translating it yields CASRSRGLSSYNSPLHF.

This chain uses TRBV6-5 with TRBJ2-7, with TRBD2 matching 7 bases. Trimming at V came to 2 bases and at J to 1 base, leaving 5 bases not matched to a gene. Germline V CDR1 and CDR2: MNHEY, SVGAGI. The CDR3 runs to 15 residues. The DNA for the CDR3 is TGTGCCAGCAGTTACAACCAGCGGGGATCCTACGAGCAGTACTTC. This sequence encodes CASSYNQRGSYEQYF.

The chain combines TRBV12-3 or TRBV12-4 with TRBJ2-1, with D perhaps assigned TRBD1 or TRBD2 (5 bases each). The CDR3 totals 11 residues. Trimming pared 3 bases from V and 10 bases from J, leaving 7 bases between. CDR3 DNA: TGTGCCAGCAGTTTGAGGGGCGAGCAGTTCTTC. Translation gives CASSLRGEQFF.

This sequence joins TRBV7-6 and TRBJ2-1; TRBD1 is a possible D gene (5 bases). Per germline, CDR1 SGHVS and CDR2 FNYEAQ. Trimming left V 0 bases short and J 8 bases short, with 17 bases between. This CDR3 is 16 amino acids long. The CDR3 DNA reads TGTGCCAGCAGCTTAGCGGCAGGGCGTTGGTCCCATGAGCAGTTCTTC. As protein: CASSLAAGRWSHEQFF.

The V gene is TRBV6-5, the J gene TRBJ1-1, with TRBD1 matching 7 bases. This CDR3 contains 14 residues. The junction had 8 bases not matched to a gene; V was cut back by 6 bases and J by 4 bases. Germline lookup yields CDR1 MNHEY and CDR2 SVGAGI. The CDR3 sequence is CASRPDRVATEAFF. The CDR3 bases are TGTGCCAGCAGGCCTGACAGGGTGGCCACTGAAGCTTTCTTT.

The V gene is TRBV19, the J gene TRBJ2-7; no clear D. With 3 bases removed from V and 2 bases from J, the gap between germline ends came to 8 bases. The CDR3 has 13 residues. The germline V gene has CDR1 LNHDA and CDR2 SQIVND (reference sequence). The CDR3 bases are TGTGCCAGTAGTATGTTCCTGGCCTACGAGCAGTACTTC. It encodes CASSMFLAYEQYF. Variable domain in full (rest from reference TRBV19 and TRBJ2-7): DGGITQSPKYLFRKEGQNVTLSCEQNLNHDAMYWYRQDPGQGLRLIYYSQIVNDFQKGDIAEGYSVSREKKESFPLTVTSAQKNPTAFYLCASSMFLAYEQYFGPGTRLTVT.

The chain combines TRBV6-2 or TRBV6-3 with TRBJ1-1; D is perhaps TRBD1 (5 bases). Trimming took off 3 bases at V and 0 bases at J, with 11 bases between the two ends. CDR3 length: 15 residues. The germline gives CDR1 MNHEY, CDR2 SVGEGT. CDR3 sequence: CASSYPTELNTEAFF. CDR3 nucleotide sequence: TGTGCCAGCAGTTATCCGACAGAATTGAACACTGAAGCTTTCTTT.

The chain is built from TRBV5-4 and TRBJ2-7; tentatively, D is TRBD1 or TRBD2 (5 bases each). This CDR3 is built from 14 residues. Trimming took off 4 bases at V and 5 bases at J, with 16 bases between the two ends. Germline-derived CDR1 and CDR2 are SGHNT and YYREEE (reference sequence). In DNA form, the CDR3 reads TGTGCCAGCAGCCGAACGAGGGGTTCGGACGAGCAGTACTTC. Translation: CASSRTRGSDEQYF.

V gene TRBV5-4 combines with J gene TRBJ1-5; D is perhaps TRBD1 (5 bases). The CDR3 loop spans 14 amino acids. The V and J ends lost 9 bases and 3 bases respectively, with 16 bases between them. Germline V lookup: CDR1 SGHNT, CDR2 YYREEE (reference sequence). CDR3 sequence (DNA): TGTGCCACCCAGCGGGGGGTTGACAATCAGCCCCAGCATTTT. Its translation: CATQRGVDNQPQHF.

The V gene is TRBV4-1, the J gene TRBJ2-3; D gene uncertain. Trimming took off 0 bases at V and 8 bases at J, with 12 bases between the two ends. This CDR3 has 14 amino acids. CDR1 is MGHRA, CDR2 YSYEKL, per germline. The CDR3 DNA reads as TGCGCCAGCAGCCAAGACTCGACTGTAGGTACGCAGTATTTT. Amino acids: CASSQDSTVGTQYF.

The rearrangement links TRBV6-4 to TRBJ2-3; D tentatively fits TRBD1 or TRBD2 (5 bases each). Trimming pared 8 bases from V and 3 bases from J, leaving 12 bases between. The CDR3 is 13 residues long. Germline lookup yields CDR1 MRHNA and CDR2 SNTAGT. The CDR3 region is CASRGAGTDTQYF. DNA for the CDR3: TGTGCCAGCCGAGGGGCAGGTACAGATACGCAGTATTTT.

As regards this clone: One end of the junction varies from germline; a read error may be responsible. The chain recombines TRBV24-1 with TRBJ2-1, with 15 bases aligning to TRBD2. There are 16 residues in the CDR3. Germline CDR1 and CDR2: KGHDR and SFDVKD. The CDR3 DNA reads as TGTGCCACGAGTGGTCCGGGACTAGCGGGGGGTAATGAGCAGTTCTTC. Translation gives CATSGPGLAGGNEQFF.

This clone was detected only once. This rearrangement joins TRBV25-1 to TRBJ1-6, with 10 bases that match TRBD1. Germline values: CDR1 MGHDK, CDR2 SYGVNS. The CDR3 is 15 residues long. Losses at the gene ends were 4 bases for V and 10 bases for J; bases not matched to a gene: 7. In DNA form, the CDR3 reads TGTGCCAGCAGTGCCGCGGACAGGGGGGGATCACCCCTCCACTTT. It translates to CASSAADRGGSPLHF. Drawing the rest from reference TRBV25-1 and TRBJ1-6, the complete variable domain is EADIYQTPRYLVIGTGKKITLECSQTMGHDKMYWYQQDPGMELHLIHYSYGVNSTEKGDLSSESTVSRIRTEHFPLTLESARPSHTSQYLCASSAADRGGSPLHFGNGTRLTVT.